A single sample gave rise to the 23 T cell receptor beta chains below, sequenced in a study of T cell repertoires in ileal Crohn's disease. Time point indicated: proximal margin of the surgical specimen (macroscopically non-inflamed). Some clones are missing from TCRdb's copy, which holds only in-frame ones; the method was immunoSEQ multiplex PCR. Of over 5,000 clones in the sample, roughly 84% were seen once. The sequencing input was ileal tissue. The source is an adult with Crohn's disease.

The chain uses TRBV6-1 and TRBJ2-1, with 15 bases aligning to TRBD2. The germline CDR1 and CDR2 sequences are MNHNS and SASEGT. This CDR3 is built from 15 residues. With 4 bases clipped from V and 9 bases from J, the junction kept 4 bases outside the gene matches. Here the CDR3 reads CASSGTSGGASEQFF. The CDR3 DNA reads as TGTGCCAGCAGTGGGACTAGCGGGGGGGCCAGTGAGCAGTTCTTC.

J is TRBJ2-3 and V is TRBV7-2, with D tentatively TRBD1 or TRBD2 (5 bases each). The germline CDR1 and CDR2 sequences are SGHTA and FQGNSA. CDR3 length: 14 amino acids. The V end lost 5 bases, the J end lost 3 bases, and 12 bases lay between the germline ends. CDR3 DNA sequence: TGTGCCAGCAGCCAAGGTTGGGGGACAGATACGCAGTATTTT. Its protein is CASSQGWGTDTQYF.

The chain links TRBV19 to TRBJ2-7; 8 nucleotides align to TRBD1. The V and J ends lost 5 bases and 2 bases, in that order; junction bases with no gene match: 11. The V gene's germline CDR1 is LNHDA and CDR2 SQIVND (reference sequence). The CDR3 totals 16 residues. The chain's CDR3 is CASSARDRLATYEQYF. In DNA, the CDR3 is TGTGCCAGTAGTGCCCGGGACAGGCTAGCGACCTACGAGCAGTACTTC.

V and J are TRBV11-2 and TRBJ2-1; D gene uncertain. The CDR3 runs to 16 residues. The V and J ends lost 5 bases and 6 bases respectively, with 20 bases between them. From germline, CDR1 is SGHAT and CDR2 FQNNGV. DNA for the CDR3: TGTGCCAGCAGCCCATTTAGCCGAGCCGATTTCAATGAGCAGTTCTTC. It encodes CASSPFSRADFNEQFF.

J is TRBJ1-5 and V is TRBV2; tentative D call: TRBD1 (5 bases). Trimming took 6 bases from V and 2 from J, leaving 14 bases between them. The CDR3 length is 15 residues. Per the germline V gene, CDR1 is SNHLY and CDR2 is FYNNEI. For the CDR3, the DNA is TGTGCCAGCAGGCAGGGAGGTAATCGCAATCAGCCCCAGCATTTT. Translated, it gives CASRQGGNRNQPQHF.

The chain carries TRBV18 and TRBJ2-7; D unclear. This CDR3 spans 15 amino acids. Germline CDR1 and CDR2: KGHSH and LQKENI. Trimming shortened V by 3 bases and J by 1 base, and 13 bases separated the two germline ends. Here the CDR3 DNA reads TGTGCCAGCTCACCGCGTTCAGCATCATCCTACGAGCAGTACTTC. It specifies CASSPRSASSYEQYF.

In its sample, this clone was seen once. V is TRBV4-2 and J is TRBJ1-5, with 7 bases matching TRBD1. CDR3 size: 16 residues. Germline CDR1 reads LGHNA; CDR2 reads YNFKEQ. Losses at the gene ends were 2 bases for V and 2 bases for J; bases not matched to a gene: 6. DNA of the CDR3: TGTGCCAGCAGCCAACGACAGGGTCAGGGCAATCAGCCCCAGCATTTT. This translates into CASSQRQGQGNQPQHF.

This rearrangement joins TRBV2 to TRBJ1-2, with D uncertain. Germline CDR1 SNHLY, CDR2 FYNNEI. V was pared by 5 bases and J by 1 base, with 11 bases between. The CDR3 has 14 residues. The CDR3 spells CASSRPGRNYGYTF. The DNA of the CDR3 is TGTGCCAGCAGTCGTCCCGGCCGTAACTATGGCTACACCTTC.

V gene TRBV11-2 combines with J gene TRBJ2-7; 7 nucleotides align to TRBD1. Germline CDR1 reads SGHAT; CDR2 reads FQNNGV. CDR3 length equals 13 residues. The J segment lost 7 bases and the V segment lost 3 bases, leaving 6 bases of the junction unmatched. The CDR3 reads CASSFDRAREQYF. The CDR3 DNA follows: TGTGCCAGCAGCTTCGACAGGGCGAGGGAGCAGTACTTC. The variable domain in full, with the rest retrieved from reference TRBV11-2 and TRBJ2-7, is EAGVAQSPRYKIIEKRQSVAFWCNPISGHATLYWYQQILGQGPKLLIQFQNNGVVDDSQLPKDRFSAERLKGVDSTLKIQPAKLEDSAVYLCASSFDRAREQYFGPGTRLTVT.

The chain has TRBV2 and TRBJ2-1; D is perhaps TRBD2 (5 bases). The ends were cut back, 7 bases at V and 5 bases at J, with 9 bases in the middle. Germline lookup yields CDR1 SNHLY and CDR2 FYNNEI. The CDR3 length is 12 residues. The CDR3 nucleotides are TGTGCCAGCACCCGGGATAACAATGAGCAGTTCTTC. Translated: CASTRDNNEQFF.

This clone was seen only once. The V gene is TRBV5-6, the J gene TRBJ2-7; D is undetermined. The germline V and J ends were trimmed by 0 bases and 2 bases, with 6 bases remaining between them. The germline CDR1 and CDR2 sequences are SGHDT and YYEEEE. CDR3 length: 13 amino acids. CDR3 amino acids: CASSLGPTYEQYF. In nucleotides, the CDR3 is TGTGCCAGCAGCTTGGGGCCAACCTACGAGCAGTACTTC.

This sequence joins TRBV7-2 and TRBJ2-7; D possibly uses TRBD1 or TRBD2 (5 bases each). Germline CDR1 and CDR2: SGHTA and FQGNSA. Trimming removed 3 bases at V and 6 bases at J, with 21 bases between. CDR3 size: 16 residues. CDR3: CASSFLPGLRGIEQYF. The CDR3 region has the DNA TGTGCCAGCAGCTTTTTACCGGGCCTGAGGGGCATCGAGCAGTACTTC.

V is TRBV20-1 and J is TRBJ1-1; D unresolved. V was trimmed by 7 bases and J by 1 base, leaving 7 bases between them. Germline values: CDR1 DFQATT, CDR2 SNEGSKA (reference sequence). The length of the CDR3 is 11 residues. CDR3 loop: CSGTGNTEAFF. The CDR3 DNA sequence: TGCAGTGGGACCGGGAACACTGAAGCTTTCTTT.

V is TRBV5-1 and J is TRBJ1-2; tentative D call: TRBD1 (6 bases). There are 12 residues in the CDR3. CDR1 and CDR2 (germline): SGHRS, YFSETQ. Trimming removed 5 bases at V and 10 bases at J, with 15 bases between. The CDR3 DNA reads TGCGCCAGCAGTCGGGACACTGGGGACTACACCTTC. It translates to CASSRDTGDYTF.

The CDR3 sequence is CAWNRGSYEQYF. The CDR3 DNA reads as TGTGCCTGGAACAGGGGCTCCTACGAGCAGTACTTC. The genes are TRBV30 and TRBJ2-7, with 7 bases matching TRBD1. Germline CDR1 reads GTSNPN; CDR2 reads SVGIG (reference sequence). CDR3 length: 12 residues. V dropped 4 bases and J dropped 0; count of bases not matched to a gene: 0.

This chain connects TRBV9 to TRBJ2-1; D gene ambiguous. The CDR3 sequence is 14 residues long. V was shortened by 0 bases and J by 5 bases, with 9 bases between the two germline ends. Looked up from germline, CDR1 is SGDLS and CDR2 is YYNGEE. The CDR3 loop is CASSVGGTNNEQFF. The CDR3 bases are TGTGCCAGCAGCGTAGGTGGTACCAACAATGAGCAGTTCTTC.

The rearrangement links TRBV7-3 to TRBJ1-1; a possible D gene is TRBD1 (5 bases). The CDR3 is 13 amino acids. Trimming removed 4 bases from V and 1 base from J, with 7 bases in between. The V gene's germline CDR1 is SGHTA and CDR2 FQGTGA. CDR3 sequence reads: CASSYGQNTEAFF. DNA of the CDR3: TGTGCCAGCAGCTACGGACAGAACACTGAAGCTTTCTTT.

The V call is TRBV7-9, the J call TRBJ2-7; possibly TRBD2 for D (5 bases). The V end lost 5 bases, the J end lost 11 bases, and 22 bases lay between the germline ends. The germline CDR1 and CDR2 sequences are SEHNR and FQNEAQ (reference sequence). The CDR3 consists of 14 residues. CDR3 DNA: TGTGCCAGCAGCGTGAGCGGCGTGGGGTATAGAAAGTACTTC. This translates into CASSVSGVGYRKYF.

The CDR3: CASSLTPDRAAETGNTIYF. The CDR3 nucleotides read TGTGCCAGCTCACTGACCCCCGACAGGGCGGCTGAGACGGGAAACACCATATATTTT. This sequence joins TRBV18 and TRBJ1-3, with 7 bases fitting TRBD1. The germline gives CDR1 KGHSH, CDR2 LQKENI. V lost 4 bases and J lost 4; bases outside the gene matches: 19. This CDR3 comprises 19 residues.

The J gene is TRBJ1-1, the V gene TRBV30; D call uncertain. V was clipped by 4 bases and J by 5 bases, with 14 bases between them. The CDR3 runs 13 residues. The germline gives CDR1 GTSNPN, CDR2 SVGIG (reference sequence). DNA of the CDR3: TGTGCCTGGAAACGGGCCGCGGGGACTGAAGCTTTCTTT. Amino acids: CAWKRAAGTEAFF.

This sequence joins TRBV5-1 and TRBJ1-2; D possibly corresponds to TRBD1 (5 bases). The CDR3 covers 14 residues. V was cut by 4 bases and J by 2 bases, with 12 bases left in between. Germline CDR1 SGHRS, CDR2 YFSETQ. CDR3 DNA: TGCGCCAGCAGCCCGGGACCGCGAAACTATGGCTACACCTTC. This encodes CASSPGPRNYGYTF.

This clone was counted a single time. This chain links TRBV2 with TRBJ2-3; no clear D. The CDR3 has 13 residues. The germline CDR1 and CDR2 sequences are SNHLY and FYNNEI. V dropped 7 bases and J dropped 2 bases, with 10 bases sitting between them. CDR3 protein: CASKDQITDTQYF. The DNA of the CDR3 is TGTGCCAGCAAGGACCAAATCACAGATACGCAGTATTTT.

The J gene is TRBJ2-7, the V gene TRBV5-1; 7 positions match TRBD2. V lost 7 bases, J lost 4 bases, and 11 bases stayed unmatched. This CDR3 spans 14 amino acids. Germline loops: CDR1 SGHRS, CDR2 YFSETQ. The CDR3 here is CASGAGGGRYEQYF. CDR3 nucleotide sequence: TGCGCCAGCGGCGCCGGTGGCGGGAGATACGAGCAGTACTTC.